This T cell receptor beta chain was recorded in a study of T cells in localized non-small cell lung cancer. As to this clone: The antigen is not known.

Germline V gene data show CDR1 as SEHNR and CDR2 as FQNEAQ (reference sequence). The CDR3 has 17 amino acids. Germline trimming cut 1 base from V and 5 bases from J; bases unmatched to any gene: 8. Findings and limits, study-wide: Heterogeneity remains possible, as sequencing covered one tumor region only.

Sequenced by immunoSEQ multiplex PCR; TCRdb stores in-frame clones only, minus some. Among tens of thousands of clones, around 85% were seen once, and the ten largest hold over 20%. The material sequenced was PBMCs, taken before any cancer treatment. The chain has TRBV7-9 and TRBJ1-3, with 10 bases identical to TRBD1. The receptor was isolated from a man between 40 and 75 years old with stage II squamous cell lung carcinoma. Here the CDR3 DNA reads TGTGCCAGCAGCTTAGTCGGGACAGGGGACTTCAGAAACACCATATATTTT. It codes for CASSLVGTGDFRNTIYF.